The next 14 T cell receptor beta chains were all read from a single sample in a study of CD8+ T cells in alopecia areata. The sample's treatment: oral pan-JAK inhibitor, 5-10 mg twice daily. In each case, RNA was isolated and then reverse transcribed into cDNA as the sequencing template. Using immunoSEQ multiplex PCR, the repertoire was profiled, and TCRdb retains in-frame clones only, with some absent. This table holds tens of thousands of clones, 80% to 95% found once. The starting material was CD8+ T cells sorted from blood, obtained at week 24, from a patient treated with tofacitinib. Every receptor here comes from a human donor with alopecia areata.

The sample holds one count of this clone. The CDR3 loop is CASSFPGQAVDEQFF. The CDR3 nucleotides read TGTGCCAGCAGCTTCCCGGGACAGGCTGTAGATGAGCAGTTCTTC. V gene TRBV7-9 combines with J gene TRBJ2-1, with 8 bases matching TRBD1. The CDR3 consists of 15 residues. V shed 3 bases and J 8 bases; nucleotides not matched to a gene: 9. CDR1 and CDR2 (germline): SEHNR, FQNEAQ (reference sequence).

This sequence joins TRBV11-2 and TRBJ2-5; 7 bases align to TRBD2. V trimming: 3 bases; J trimming: 4 bases; junction bases outside the gene matches: 14. Germline loops: CDR1 SGHAT, CDR2 FQNNGV. The CDR3 is made up of 17 amino acids. CDR3 loop: CASSFKPKWEGRETQYF. The CDR3 DNA sequence: TGTGCCAGCAGCTTTAAGCCAAAGTGGGAGGGGAGAGAGACCCAGTACTTC. The full variable domain, rest sourced from reference TRBV11-2 and TRBJ2-5, is EAGVAQSPRYKIIEKRQSVAFWCNPISGHATLYWYQQILGQGPKLLIQFQNNGVVDDSQLPKDRFSAERLKGVDSTLKIQPAKLEDSAVYLCASSFKPKWEGRETQYFGPGTRLLVL.

The rearrangement links TRBV7-9 to TRBJ2-7; TRBD1 might be the D (6 bases). The V and J ends lost 5 bases and 6 bases respectively, with 17 bases between them. CDR1 and CDR2 from the germline V gene are SEHNR and FQNEAQ (reference sequence). This CDR3 comprises 14 residues. CDR3 DNA sequence: TGTGCCAGCAGCCCACACCCAGGGGTAGCCGAGCAGTACTTC. Translation: CASSPHPGVAEQYF.

CDR3 sequence: CASSLGVGYEQYF. CDR3 sequence (DNA): TGTGCCAGCAGCTTAGGGGTGGGCTACGAGCAGTACTTC. This chain joins TRBV11-2 and TRBJ2-7; D is ambiguous. The V and J ends lost 1 base and 3 bases respectively, with 7 bases between them. CDR1 SGHAT and CDR2 FQNNGV come from the germline V gene. The CDR3 is 13 residues long.

The chain couples TRBV4-1 to TRBJ2-3, with 10 positions matching TRBD2. CDR3 length: 16 amino acids. Germline V gene data show CDR1 as MGHRA and CDR2 as YSYEKL. The ends lost 7 bases at V and 4 bases at J; junction bases unmatched: 11. The CDR3, as DNA: TGCGCCAGCAAGTTGACTGGGACTAGCGTCCCAGATACGCAGTATTTT. Amino acid sequence: CASKLTGTSVPDTQYF.

The rearrangement uses TRBV18 and TRBJ2-3, with D unclear. This CDR3 contains 12 residues. Deletions cut 0 bases from V and 5 bases from J, with 3 bases between. Germline assignment: CDR1 KGHSH and CDR2 LQKENI. The CDR3 DNA sequence: TGTGCCAGCTCACCACCGGAAGATACGCAGTATTTT. This translates into CASSPPEDTQYF.

This chain joins TRBV29-1 and TRBJ2-5; D is possibly TRBD2 (6 bases). Judging by the DNA end, TRBJ2-7 fits better; the J call may be wrong. Per the germline V gene, CDR1 is SQVTM and CDR2 is ANQGSEA. The CDR3 covers 12 residues. The CDR3: CSAAGGTYEQYF. CDR3 DNA sequence: TGCAGCGCCGCCGGGGGAACTTACGAGCAGTACTTC.

The chain carries TRBV7-2 and TRBJ2-5, with no clear D. The DNA end lines up better with TRBJ2-7; the J call may be wrong. From germline, CDR1 is SGHTA and CDR2 FQGNSA. The CDR3 extends over 13 amino acids. The CDR3 coding sequence is TGTGCCAGCAGCTTTGGCGACTCCTACGAGCAGTACTTC. It yields the protein CASSFGDSYEQYF.

The chain joins TRBV4-3 to TRBJ2-3; 10 bases are shared with TRBD2. Germline CDR1 is LGHNA and CDR2 is YSLEER. V shed 2 bases, J shed 2 bases, and the junction held 1 base outside the gene matches. This CDR3 comprises 15 residues. CDR3 in amino acids: CASSQTSGVTDTQYF. The CDR3 coding sequence is TGCGCCAGCAGCCAAACTAGCGGGGTCACAGATACGCAGTATTTT.

The chain recombines TRBV7-9 with TRBJ2-5, with D possibly matching TRBD2 (6 bases). CDR1 SEHNR and CDR2 FQNEAQ come from the germline V gene (reference sequence). The germline V and J ends were trimmed by 5 bases and 3 bases, with 13 bases remaining between them. The CDR3 is made up of 14 amino acids. The CDR3 here is CASSMGLSEETQYF. DNA for the CDR3: TGTGCCAGCAGCATGGGACTTTCTGAAGAGACCCAGTACTTC.

The chain has TRBV7-8 and TRBJ2-5, with 14 bases fitting TRBD2. Germline V CDR1 and CDR2: SGHVS, FQNEAQ. The ends lost 4 bases at V and 3 bases at J; junction bases unmatched: 1. The CDR3 length is 15 residues. CDR3 residues: CASSSGLAGEETQYF. The CDR3 DNA sequence: TGTGCCAGCAGCTCGGGACTAGCGGGGGAAGAGACCCAGTACTTC.

The J gene is TRBJ2-2, the V gene TRBV7-6, with a tentative D call TRBD1 (6 bases). CDR1 and CDR2 (germline): SGHVS, FNYEAQ. This CDR3 is built from 14 residues. V lost 5 bases to trimming and J lost 6 bases, with 13 bases between them. The CDR3 nucleotides are TGTGCCAGCAGCCAATACAGGGCGGCCGGGGAGCTGTTTTTT. It yields the protein CASSQYRAAGELFF.

This chain connects TRBV6-1 to TRBJ2-7; unclear D gene. This CDR3 has 13 amino acids. Germline lookup yields CDR1 MNHNS and CDR2 SASEGT. V lost 1 base and J 2 bases, leaving 6 bases between the germline ends. The CDR3 loop is CASSEGVPYEQYF. The DNA for the CDR3 is TGTGCCAGCAGTGAAGGAGTCCCCTACGAGCAGTACTTC.

This clone was found once. The V call is TRBV7-9, the J call TRBJ2-4, with D tentatively TRBD2 (5 bases). V lost 0 bases and J lost 0, with 6 bases in between. Germline values: CDR1 SEHNR, CDR2 FQNEAQ (reference sequence). CDR3 length: 15 residues. The CDR3 DNA is TGTGCCAGCAGCTTAGCCGGGGTAGCCAAAAACATTCAGTACTTC. This encodes CASSLAGVAKNIQYF.